What follows is one TCR beta chain and its context. Its antigen is undetermined. Germline values: CDR1 PRHDT, CDR2 FYEKMQ (reference sequence). The length of the CDR3 is 15 residues. V lost 0 bases and J 1 base, leaving 9 bases between the germline ends. After 5'RACE with constant-segment primers, TCR alpha and TCR beta cDNA libraries carrying sample barcodes and UMIs were obtained. TCRdb itself ran the 5' RACE reads through MiXCR, one entry per CDR3 protein. The data show about 140,000 distinct CDR3 sequences, 19% seen once. This record comes from a study of T-cell memory formation after mild COVID-19. Study findings and constraints: The main location of contracting CD4+ clones was CM and EM, and that of contracting CD8+ clones was EMRA. There was a balanced CD4/CD8 profile in clones contracting day 15 to 85, and later expanders leaned CD4+.

This rearrangement joins TRBV13 to TRBJ1-1; D is unresolved. The sequence came from an adult woman who had mild COVID-19 (a few samples of this study predate the infection). Cell type and time point are not known. Sequences were obtained from PBMCs or a T cell subset sorted from them (not recorded which). The CDR3 sequence: CASSLGHRTNTEAFF. CDR3 coding DNA: TGTGCCAGCAGCTTAGGCCACAGAACGAACACTGAAGCTTTCTTT.